This T cell receptor (beta chain) was retrieved from a study of CD8 T cells in ankylosing spondylitis. Overall study findings and caveats: Roughly eight highly homologous variants made up a TCR beta motif that seemed to typify ankylosing spondylitis blood. Reports of some motif variants in reactive arthritis synovial fluid and blood predate this one. The clones that were linked to disease were reported to be significantly enriched in matched synovial fluid samples from ankylosing spondylitis patients.

The germline V gene has CDR1 DFQATT and CDR2 SNEGSKA (reference sequence). Trimming removed 3 bases from V and 5 bases from J, with 16 bases in between. CDR3 length equals 14 residues. This clonotype has at least ten counts. Its target is not known. Libraries for TCR beta were made by quantitative 5'-RACE with molecular barcodes. TCRdb re-called the 5' RACE reads with MiXCR, one entry per CDR3 protein. The sample lists some 140,000 distinct CDR3 sequences, about 7% occurring once. What was sequenced was blood, either unsorted or a sorted T cell fraction (not recorded which). The receptor's source is a female donor with ankylosing spondylitis or in good health (not recorded which). The chain employs TRBV20-1 and TRBJ1-2; weak D call: TRBD1 (5 bases). The CDR3 sequence is CSARIPGGVYGYTF. The CDR3 coding sequence is TGCAGTGCTAGGATTCCCGGGGGAGTATATGGCTACACCTTC.